This T cell receptor beta chain comes out of a study of cytomegalovirus exposure and HLA in healthy donors. Study overall: The roughly 110 validation repertoires were reported in a later analysis to have been generated on the same platform as the 666 first-cohort repertoires.

A 120-subject validation cohort, separate from the 666-subject first cohort, supplied the donors. Libraries were prepared by immunoSEQ multiplex PCR; TCRdb keeps only in-frame clonotypes and omits some of them. The data show 130,000 to 150,000 clones, about 91% seen once. Germline-derived CDR1 and CDR2 are MGHDK and SYGVNS. This CDR3 has 14 amino acids. Trimming left V 4 bases short and J 8 bases short, with 12 bases between. The V and J genes are TRBV25-1 and TRBJ1-6; D possibly corresponds to TRBD1 (5 bases). The receptor was isolated from a woman under 30 in good health and CMV-seropositive. The material sequenced was PBMCs. The DNA for the CDR3 is TGTGCCAGCAGTGTCTCAGGGTCGGATTCACCCCTCCACTTT. The encoded protein is CASSVSGSDSPLHF.